This TCR beta chain was sequenced in a study of blood T cell repertoires in COVID-19. Study overall: Samples of COVID-19 (acute and convalescent) were obtained from the United States, Italy and Spain. From T cells, B-cell-depleted T cells, or PBMCs came the material, which was cDNA or gDNA.

CDR1 is SGHRS, CDR2 YFSETQ, per germline. There are 14 residues in the CDR3. V shed 7 bases and J shed 0 bases, with 13 bases lying between them. Authors' processing steps: Cell counts per sample came from amplifying reference gene primers. The repertoire was sequenced with immunoSEQ multiplex PCR; TCRdb's copy has only in-frame clones and lacks some. That table furnishes V, J and clone size, whereas the DNA furnished D and trimming. Among roughly 150,000 clones listed, approximately 91% were seen once. A few counts support this clone. This TCR was recovered from a woman in her 70s with acute or convalescent COVID-19. The genes are TRBV5-1 and TRBJ1-1; D gene uncertain. Sequences were obtained from peripheral blood. The CDR3 loop reads CASWAGGLNTEAFF. As DNA, the CDR3 is TGCGCCAGCTGGGCAGGAGGATTGAACACTGAAGCTTTCTTT.